This TCR beta chain was profiled in a study of blood T cell repertoires in COVID-19. At the level of the study: PBMCs, B-cell-depleted T cells, or T cells were the source of the cDNA or gDNA that made up the material.

Germline lookup yields CDR1 LNHDA and CDR2 SQIVND (reference sequence). The CDR3 is 14 amino acids. V was trimmed by 5 bases and J by 2 bases, leaving 11 bases between them. Produced via immunoSEQ multiplex PCR; TCRdb's table is partial and in-frame only. The profile shows some 70,000 clones, 89% of them singletons. This chain connects TRBV19 to TRBJ2-3; D perhaps matches TRBD1 (5 bases). This TCR was recovered from a man in his forties or fifties with active COVID-19. The sequencing sample was made of peripheral blood. The CDR3 DNA is TGTGCCAGTAGTCATCAGGGAACCACAGATACGCAGTATTTT. It encodes CASSHQGTTDTQYF.